This T cell receptor beta chain was sequenced for a study of early T cells in non-severe SARS-CoV-2 infection. Looking at the study overall: The input, bulk RNA from unsorted whole blood, was sequenced, and chains were unpaired.

TCRdb analysed the 5' RACE reads with MiXCR anew, one entry per CDR3 protein. The sample yields some 29,000 distinct CDR3 sequences, roughly 4.5% seen once. This clonotype was counted at least ten times. The CDR3 loop spans 18 amino acids. V was pared by 5 bases and J by 9 bases, with 29 bases between. CDR1 and CDR2 from the germline V gene are SGHTA and FQGNSA. Specimen: whole blood. V gene TRBV7-2 combines with J gene TRBJ2-1, with D possibly matching TRBD1 (7 bases). The TCR originated in an adult who was a healthcare worker with PCR-confirmed SARS-CoV-2 infection or an uninfected control (not recorded which). This chain's CDR3 is CASSHGWSGGSLAVEQFF. The CDR3 DNA reads TGTGCCAGCAGCCACGGTTGGTCAGGGGGGAGTCTGGCTGTTGAGCAGTTCTTC.